Presented here are 27 T cell receptor beta chains from one specimen sequenced in a study of early T cells in non-severe SARS-CoV-2 infection. One entry per CDR3 protein results from TCRdb running MiXCR on the 5' RACE reads. The sample holds 66,000 or so distinct CDR3 sequences, 11% seen once. The sequenced sample consisted of whole blood. These receptors originate from an adult who was a healthcare worker with PCR-confirmed SARS-CoV-2 infection or an uninfected control (not recorded which).

Ten or more counts support this clonotype. CDR3 sequence reads: CASSLVSEIPYEQYF. Written as DNA, the CDR3 is TGTGCCAGCAGCTTAGTGTCCGAAATACCCTACGAGCAGTACTTC. The V and J genes are TRBV7-2 and TRBJ2-7; D is uncertain. V was clipped by 1 base and J by 2 bases, with 12 bases between them. The CDR3 extends over 15 amino acids. Germline V gives CDR1 SGHTA, CDR2 FQGNSA. Drawing the rest from reference TRBV7-2 and TRBJ2-7, the complete variable domain is GAGVSQSPSNKVTEKGKDVELRCDPISGHTALYWYRQSLGQGLEFLIYFQGNSAPDKSGLPSDRFSAERTGGSVSTLTIQRTQQEDSAVYLCASSLVSEIPYEQYFGPGTRLTVT.

This clonotype has at least ten counts. CDR3 DNA: TGTGCCAGCAGTTTACGAGGAGCAGGGGGCCTCTACGAGCAGTACTTC. This gives the protein CASSLRGAGGLYEQYF. This chain links TRBV27 with TRBJ2-7, with TRBD1 identical over 8 bases. After removal of 2 bases from V and 3 bases from J, the junction contained 9 bases not matched to a gene. From germline, CDR1 is MNHEY and CDR2 SMNVEV (reference sequence). The CDR3 consists of 16 residues.

A few counts support this clonotype. The rearrangement uses TRBV9 and TRBJ2-5, with 9 bases that match TRBD2. The V and J ends lost 4 bases and 4 bases, in that order; junction bases with no gene match: 11. The CDR3 runs 16 residues. From germline, CDR1 is SGDLS and CDR2 YYNGEE. Written as DNA, the CDR3 is TGTGCCAGCAGCTCCGGGTTAGCGGGGGCGGGAGAGACCCAGTACTTC. Its translation is CASSSGLAGAGETQYF.

This clonotype has ten or more counts. The V and J genes are TRBV11-2 and TRBJ2-3, with TRBD2 as a possible D gene (6 bases). The V end was cut by 3 bases, the J end by 6 bases, with 19 bases between. CDR1 is SGHAT and CDR2 is FQNNGV in the germline V gene. The CDR3 covers 16 residues. CDR3 loop: CASSLGDGGLLDTQYF. The CDR3 DNA is TGTGCCAGCAGCTTGGGCGACGGGGGATTATTGGATACGCAGTATTTT.

This clonotype appeared a few times. The rearrangement uses TRBV20-1 and TRBJ1-1; no firm D call. Germline V gene sequence: CDR1 DFQATT, CDR2 SNEGSKA (reference sequence). This CDR3 region has 14 residues. With 1 base removed from V and 4 bases from J, the gap between germline ends came to 13 bases. The chain's CDR3 is CSARGNSGRTEAFF. CDR3 bases: TGCAGTGCTAGAGGAAACAGCGGGCGCACTGAAGCTTTCTTT.

The chain joins TRBV3-2 to TRBJ2-1; the table's D call, TRBD1, was not checked against the DNA. TRBV3-2 is a pseudogene. This CDR3 spans 17 amino acids. The CDR3 region has the DNA TGTGCCAGCAGCCAAGATGGAAGGGACAGGCCCTACAATGAGCAGTTCTTC. It specifies CASSQDGRDRPYNEQFF.

CDR3 loop: CASSLDRAIEQFF. The CDR3 DNA sequence: TGTGCCAGCAGCTTGGACAGGGCTATTGAGCAGTTCTTC. The chain couples TRBV5-5 to TRBJ2-1; TRBD1 is a possible D gene (6 bases). With 0 bases removed from V and 9 bases from J, the gap between germline ends came to 10 bases. CDR1 is SGHKS and CDR2 is YYEKEE in the germline V gene (reference sequence). The CDR3 is 13 amino acids.

The chain recombines TRBV7-9 with TRBJ2-1, with 7 positions matching TRBD1. The CDR3 length is 13 residues. V shed 5 bases, J shed 5 bases, and the junction held 3 bases outside the gene matches. Germline values: CDR1 SEHNR, CDR2 FQNEAQ (reference sequence). CDR3 coding DNA: TGTGCCAGCAGCCTGGGACAGCACAATGAGCAGTTCTTC. The encoded protein is CASSLGQHNEQFF.

The genes are TRBV7-9 and TRBJ2-7, with 10 bases matching TRBD1. With 4 bases clipped from V and 4 bases from J, the junction kept 4 bases outside the gene matches. The CDR3 runs to 14 residues. CDR1 and CDR2 (germline): SEHNR, FQNEAQ (reference sequence). CDR3 residues: CASSSTGGPYEQYF. The DNA for the CDR3 is TGTGCCAGCAGCTCGACAGGGGGCCCGTACGAGCAGTACTTC.

V usage is TRBV11-2 and J usage is TRBJ2-6, with D possibly matching TRBD2 (6 bases). Germline V CDR1 and CDR2: SGHAT, FQNNGV. Trimming took off 7 bases at V and 4 bases at J, with 26 bases between the two ends. There are 19 residues in the CDR3. This CDR3 is CASIQLLALARTGANVLTF. CDR3 bases: TGTGCCAGCATCCAACTCTTAGCCCTAGCGCGTACGGGGGCCAACGTCCTGACTTTC.

There are many counts of this clonotype. This chain joins TRBV7-2 and TRBJ2-3; weak D call: TRBD2 (6 bases). CDR1 and CDR2 from the germline V gene are SGHTA and FQGNSA. V dropped 5 bases and J dropped 8 bases, with 11 bases sitting between them. The CDR3 is 12 amino acids. This CDR3 is CASSPRETTQYF. CDR3 bases: TGTGCCAGCAGCCCCCGGGAGACTACGCAGTATTTT.

V and J are TRBV4-1 and TRBJ2-1; D is unclear. Germline CDR1 reads MGHRA; CDR2 reads YSYEKL. V lost 1 base and J 0 bases, leaving 10 bases between the germline ends. The CDR3 contains 16 residues. The CDR3 sequence: CASSQGISLSYNEQFF. The CDR3 region has the DNA TGCGCCAGCAGCCAAGGGATTAGCCTCTCCTACAATGAGCAGTTCTTC.

This clonotype was found many times. V is TRBV5-4 and J is TRBJ1-1; TRBD1 might be the D (5 bases). Trimming left V 6 bases short and J 4 bases short, with 16 bases between. The CDR3 is 14 amino acids. Germline V gives CDR1 SGHNT, CDR2 YYREEE (reference sequence). The CDR3 is CASTPGGGGTEAFF. CDR3 DNA: TGTGCCAGCACCCCCGGCGGGGGAGGCACTGAAGCTTTCTTT.

V usage is TRBV18 and J usage is TRBJ2-2; D uncertain. This CDR3 contains 14 residues. V lost 3 bases, J lost 4 bases, and 9 bases lay in between. Germline V gene data show CDR1 as KGHSH and CDR2 as LQKENI. CDR3 sequence (DNA): TGTGCCAGCTCACCCCCCCATCGCACCGGGGAGCTGTTTTTT. It encodes CASSPPHRTGELFF.

This clonotype was detected many times. This chain connects TRBV20-1 to TRBJ1-2; 10 bases fit TRBD1. With 4 bases clipped from V and 4 bases from J, the junction kept 6 bases outside the gene matches. This CDR3 is built from 14 residues. Looked up from germline, CDR1 is DFQATT and CDR2 is SNEGSKA (reference sequence). For the CDR3, the DNA is TGCAGTGCTACCTCCGGGACAGGGGCCTATGGCTACACCTTC. Protein product: CSATSGTGAYGYTF.

The chain carries TRBV10-3 and TRBJ2-3; 7 nucleotides line up with TRBD2. The CDR3 covers 13 residues. The V gene end was trimmed by 8 bases and the J gene end by 7 bases; junction bases not matched to a gene: 9. Germline CDR1 reads ENHRY; CDR2 reads SYGVKD. DNA of the CDR3: TGTGCCATCGGGAAGGAGCGGGGTTATACGCAGTATTTT. This sequence encodes CAIGKERGYTQYF.

The gene calls are TRBV20-1 and TRBJ2-2; a weak D match, TRBD2 (6 bases). The CDR3 length is 12 residues. Looked up from germline, CDR1 is DFQATT and CDR2 is SNEGSKA (reference sequence). The ends were cut back, 5 bases at V and 6 bases at J, with 10 bases in the middle. CDR3 region: CSARGVSGELFF. CDR3 DNA: TGCAGTGCTCGCGGGGTGTCCGGGGAGCTGTTTTTT.

This clonotype was recorded many times. The chain combines TRBV6-5 with TRBJ1-1; D is unresolved. Trimming pared 6 bases from V and 1 base from J, leaving 12 bases between. CDR1 is MNHEY and CDR2 is SVGAGI in the germline V gene. CDR3 length: 14 amino acids. CDR3 residues: CASSVTRENTEAFF. The CDR3 DNA reads TGTGCCAGCAGCGTTACACGGGAGAACACTGAAGCTTTCTTT.

This clonotype has a count of ten or more. This chain connects TRBV3-1 to TRBJ1-6; D may be TRBD1 (5 bases). The CDR3 sequence is 15 residues long. The germline CDR1 and CDR2 sequences are LGHDT and YNNKEL (reference sequence). The germline V and J ends were trimmed by 1 base and 16 bases, with 20 bases remaining between them. CDR3 coding DNA: TGTGCCAGCAGCCAAGGAGGGGTAGGATCCTCAAATCTCCACTTT. Translated: CASSQGGVGSSNLHF.

The chain recombines TRBV7-9 with TRBJ2-7; TRBD1 agrees at 8 bases. CDR1 is SEHNR, CDR2 FQNEAQ, per germline (reference sequence). The CDR3 runs 16 residues. Trimming took 0 bases from V and 2 from J; bases not matched to a gene: 6. CDR3 nucleotides: TGTGCCAGCAGCTTAGCAGTACCGACAGGGGCCTACGAGCAGTACTTC. Protein sequence: CASSLAVPTGAYEQYF.

This clonotype was recorded at least ten times. The chain carries TRBV7-3 and TRBJ1-1, with unresolved D. Trimming removed 4 bases from V and 0 bases from J, with 6 bases in between. Germline V gene lookup returns CDR1 SGHTA and CDR2 FQGTGA. The CDR3 runs to 13 residues. Here the CDR3 reads CASSSHMNTEAFF. For the CDR3, the DNA is TGTGCCAGCAGCTCACACATGAACACTGAAGCTTTCTTT. The full variable domain, completed using reference TRBV7-3 and TRBJ1-1, is GAGVSQTPSNKVTEKGKYVELRCDPISGHTALYWYRQSLGQGPEFLIYFQGTGAADDSGLPNDRFFAVRPEGSVSTLKIQRTERGDSAVYLCASSSHMNTEAFFGQGTRLTVV.

This clonotype was observed many times. The chain employs TRBV9 and TRBJ2-3, with D perhaps assigned TRBD1 or TRBD2 (5 bases each). Germline CDR1 and CDR2: SGDLS and YYNGEE. CDR3 length: 13 amino acids. V was cut by 0 bases and J by 6 bases, with 8 bases left in between. The DNA of the CDR3 is TGTGCCAGCAGCGTAGGGGGGTTGGATACGCAGTATTTT. Amino acids: CASSVGGLDTQYF.

This clonotype was counted ten times or more. CDR3: CASSSTGGTEAFF. Here the CDR3 DNA reads TGTGCCAGCAGTTCTACAGGGGGTACTGAAGCTTTCTTT. The chain has TRBV12-3 or TRBV12-4 and TRBJ1-1; 8 bases map to TRBD1. V was clipped by 4 bases and J by 5 bases; unmatched bases: 3. The CDR3 is 13 amino acids.

About this clonotype: A much larger clonotype is one base distant, so this may be a read error. The rearrangement links TRBV6-2 or TRBV6-3 to TRBJ1-1; tentatively, D is TRBD1 (5 bases). Germline CDR1 MNHEY, CDR2 SVGEGT. This CDR3 spans 13 amino acids. Trimming removed 2 bases at V and 2 bases at J, with 6 bases between. This CDR3 reads CASSYRDNTEAFF. CDR3 DNA sequence: TGTGCCAGCAGTTACCGGGACAACACTGAAGCTTTCTTT.

In this sample, this clonotype turned up many times. The chain uses TRBV20-1 and TRBJ2-5, with D possibly matching TRBD1 (5 bases). CDR3 length: 11 amino acids. V gave up 5 bases and J gave up 2 bases, with 6 bases separating them. Germline V CDR1 and CDR2: DFQATT, SNEGSKA (reference sequence). The CDR3 DNA reads as TGCAGTGCTTCAGGGCAAGAGACCCAGTACTTC. As protein: CSASGQETQYF.

The chain links TRBV12-3 or TRBV12-4 to TRBJ2-7, with 8 bases fitting TRBD1. After removal of 5 bases from V and 3 bases from J, the junction contained 6 bases not matched to a gene. This CDR3 contains 14 residues. CDR3 nucleotides: TGTGCCAGCAGTCCGGGACAGGAGCTCTACGAGCAGTACTTC. Its translation: CASSPGQELYEQYF.

V usage is TRBV5-5 and J usage is TRBJ1-5; D call uncertain. The V and J ends lost 4 bases and 0 bases respectively, with 14 bases between them. Germline CDR1 SGHKS, CDR2 YYEKEE (reference sequence). CDR3 length: 16 residues. The CDR3 DNA reads as TGTGCCAGCAGCCTGGACGGGCCTTATAGCAATCAGCCCCAGCATTTT. This sequence encodes CASSLDGPYSNQPQHF.